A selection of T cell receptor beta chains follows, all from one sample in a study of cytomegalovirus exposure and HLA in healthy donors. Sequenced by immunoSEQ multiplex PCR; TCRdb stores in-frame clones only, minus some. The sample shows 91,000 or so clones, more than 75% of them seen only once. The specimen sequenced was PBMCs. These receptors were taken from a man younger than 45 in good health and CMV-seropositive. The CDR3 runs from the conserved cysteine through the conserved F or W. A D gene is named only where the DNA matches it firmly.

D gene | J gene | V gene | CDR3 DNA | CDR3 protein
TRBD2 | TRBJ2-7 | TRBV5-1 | TGCGCCAGCAGACGGGAGGGTTCCTACGAGCAGTACTTC | CASRREGSYEQYF
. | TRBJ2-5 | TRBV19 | TGTGCCAGTAGTAACCTTCGGGGAGGAGAGACCCAGTACTTC | CASSNLRGGETQYF
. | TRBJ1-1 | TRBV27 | TGTGCCAGCCCCCATGGCATAAGGAACACTGAAGCTTTCTTT | CASPHGIRNTEAFF
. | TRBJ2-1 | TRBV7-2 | TGTGCCAGCAGCTTGACCCCTAATGGGAGGGGGGAGCAGTTCTTC | CASSLTPNGRGEQFF
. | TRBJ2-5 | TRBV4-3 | TGCGCCAGCAGCCAAGGGGCGTCTAGCTCACAAGAGACCCAGTACTTC | CASSQGASSSQETQYF
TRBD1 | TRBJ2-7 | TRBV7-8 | TGTGCCAGCAGCTTTTACCAGGATCTAGGGTGGACAGGAAGCTACGAGCAGTACTTC | CASSFYQDLGWTGSYEQYF
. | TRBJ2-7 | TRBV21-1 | TGTGCCAGCAGCAAAGATGGACAGGGGGTAGGTCTAGCGACCTACGAGCAGTACTTC | CASSKDGQGVGLATYEQYF
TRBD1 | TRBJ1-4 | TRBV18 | TGTGCCAGCCGGGGGTCACAGGGGTTGGATGAAAAACTGTTTTTT | CASRGSQGLDEKLFF
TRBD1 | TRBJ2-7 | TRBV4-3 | TGCGCCAGCAGCCAAGACCCCGGGACAGGGGTATACGAGCAGTACTTC | CASSQDPGTGVYEQYF
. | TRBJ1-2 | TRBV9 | TGTGCCAGCAGCGCATCACCCCTTGACAGGAATGGCTACACCTTC | CASSASPLDRNGYTF
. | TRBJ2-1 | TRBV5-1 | TGCGCCAGCAGCTCGACTACTCCCTTTAGGGATGAGCAGTTCTTC | CASSSTTPFRDEQFF
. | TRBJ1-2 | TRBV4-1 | TGCGCCAGCAGCCACGACCGGGACTACTATGGCTACACCTTC | CASSHDRDYYGYTF
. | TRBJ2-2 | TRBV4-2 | TGTGCCAGCAGCCAAGTCGGCACCGGGGAGCTGTTTTTT | CASSQVGTGELFF
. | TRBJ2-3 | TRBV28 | TGTGCCAGCAGTAGGGGCCAGCACACAGATACGCAGTATTTT | CASSRGQHTDTQYF
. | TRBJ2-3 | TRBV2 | TGTGCCAGCAGTGAACGGCGGGGCGGCCCCACAGATACGCAGTATTTT | CASSERRGGPTDTQYF
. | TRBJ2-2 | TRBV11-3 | TGTGCCAGCAGCCCAGCAGGGGCGAGCGGGGAGCTGTTTTTT | CASSPAGASGELFF
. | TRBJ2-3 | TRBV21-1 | TGTGCCAGCAGCAAAAGGAAACGGGGAGATACGCAGTATTTT | CASSKRKRGDTQYF
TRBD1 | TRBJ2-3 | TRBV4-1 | TGCGCCAGCAGCCTTCCGGGACAGGGACCAGATACGCAGTATTTT | CASSLPGQGPDTQYF
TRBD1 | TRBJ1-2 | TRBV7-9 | TGTGCCAGCAGCCCGGGACAGGGGGCGCGTGGCTACACCTTC | CASSPGQGARGYTF
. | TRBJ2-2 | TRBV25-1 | TGTGCCAGCGGCTCCGGGGAGCTGTTTTTT | CASGSGELFF
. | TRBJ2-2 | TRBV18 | TGTGCCAGCTCACTAGCCCCAGGAGGGCGTGGGTACACCGGGGAGCTGTTTTTT | CASSLAPGGRGYTGELFF
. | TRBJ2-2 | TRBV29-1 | TGCAGCGTTAGACAGGGAGGCACCGGGGAGCTGTTTTTT | CSVRQGGTGELFF